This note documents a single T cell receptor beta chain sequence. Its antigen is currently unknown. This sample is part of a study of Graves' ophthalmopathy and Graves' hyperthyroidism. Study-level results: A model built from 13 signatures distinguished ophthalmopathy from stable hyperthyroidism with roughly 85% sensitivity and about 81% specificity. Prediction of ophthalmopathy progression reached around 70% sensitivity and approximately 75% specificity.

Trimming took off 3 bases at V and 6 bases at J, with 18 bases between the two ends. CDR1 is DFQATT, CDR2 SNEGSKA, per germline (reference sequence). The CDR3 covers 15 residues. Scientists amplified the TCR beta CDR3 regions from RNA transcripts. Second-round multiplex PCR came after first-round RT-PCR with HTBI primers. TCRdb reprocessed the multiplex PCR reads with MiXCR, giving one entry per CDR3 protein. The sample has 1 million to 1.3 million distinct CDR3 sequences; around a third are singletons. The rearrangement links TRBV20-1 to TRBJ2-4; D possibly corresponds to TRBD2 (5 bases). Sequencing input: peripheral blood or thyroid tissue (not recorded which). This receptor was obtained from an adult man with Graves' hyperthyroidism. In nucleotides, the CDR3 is TGCAGTGCTAGGACTACCCAGACTACCTTAAACATTCAGTACTTC. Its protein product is CSARTTQTTLNIQYF.